This T cell receptor (beta chain) was retrieved from a study of blood T cell repertoires in COVID-19. This clone has only one observation. Profiling relied on immunoSEQ multiplex PCR, and the TCRdb table lists in-frame clones only, not all of them. The sample lists approximately 100,000 clones, about 85% seen once, with around 15% in the top ten. Trimming took 2 bases from V and 0 from J; bases not matched to a gene: 11. Germline-derived CDR1 and CDR2 are KGHSH and LQKENI. CDR3 length: 18 residues. This chain joins TRBV18 and TRBJ1-1; 8 bases agree with TRBD1. Sequencing was done on a sample of peripheral blood. The receptor was isolated from a woman in her 70s with acute or convalescent COVID-19. CDR3 sequence reads: CASSPSTGGGLMNTEAFF. For the CDR3, the DNA is TGTGCCAGCTCACCAAGTACAGGGGGAGGACTTATGAACACTGAAGCTTTCTTT.